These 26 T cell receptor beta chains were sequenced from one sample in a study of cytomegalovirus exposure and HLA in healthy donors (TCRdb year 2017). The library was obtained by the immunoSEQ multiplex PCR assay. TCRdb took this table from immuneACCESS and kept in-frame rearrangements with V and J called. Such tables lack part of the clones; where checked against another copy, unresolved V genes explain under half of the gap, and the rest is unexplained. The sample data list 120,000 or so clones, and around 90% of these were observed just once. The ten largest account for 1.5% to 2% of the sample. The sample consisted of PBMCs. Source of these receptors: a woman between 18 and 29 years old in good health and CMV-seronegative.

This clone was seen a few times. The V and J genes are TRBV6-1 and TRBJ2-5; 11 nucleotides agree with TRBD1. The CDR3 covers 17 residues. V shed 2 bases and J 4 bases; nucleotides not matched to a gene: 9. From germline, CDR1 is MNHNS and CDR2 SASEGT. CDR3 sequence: CASSEQTGTGGLETQYF. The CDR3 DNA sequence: TGTGCCAGCAGTGAACAAACCGGGACAGGGGGGTTAGAGACCCAGTACTTC.

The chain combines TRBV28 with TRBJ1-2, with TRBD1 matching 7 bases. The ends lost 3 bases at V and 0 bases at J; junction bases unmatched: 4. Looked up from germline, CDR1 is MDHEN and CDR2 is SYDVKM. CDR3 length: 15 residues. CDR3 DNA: TGTGCCAGCAGTTTTAGGGACAGACCTAACTATGGCTACACCTTC. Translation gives CASSFRDRPNYGYTF.

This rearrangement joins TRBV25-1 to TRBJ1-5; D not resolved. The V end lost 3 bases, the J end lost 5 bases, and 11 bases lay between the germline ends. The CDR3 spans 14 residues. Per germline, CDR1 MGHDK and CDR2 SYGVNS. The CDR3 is CASSDASSYQPQHF. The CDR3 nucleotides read TGTGCCAGCAGTGATGCGAGCTCCTATCAGCCCCAGCATTTT.

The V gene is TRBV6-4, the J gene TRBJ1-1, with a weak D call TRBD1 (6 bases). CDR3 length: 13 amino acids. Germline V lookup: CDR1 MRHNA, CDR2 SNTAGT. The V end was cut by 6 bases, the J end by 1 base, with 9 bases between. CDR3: CASRRTENTEAFF. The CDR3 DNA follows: TGTGCCAGCAGAAGGACAGAGAACACTGAAGCTTTCTTT.

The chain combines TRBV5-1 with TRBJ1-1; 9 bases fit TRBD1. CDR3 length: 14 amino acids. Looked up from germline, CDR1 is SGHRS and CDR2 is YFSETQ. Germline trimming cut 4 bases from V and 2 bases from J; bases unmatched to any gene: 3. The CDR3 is CASSGTGINTEAFF. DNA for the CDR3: TGCGCCAGCAGCGGGACAGGGATAAACACTGAAGCTTTCTTT.

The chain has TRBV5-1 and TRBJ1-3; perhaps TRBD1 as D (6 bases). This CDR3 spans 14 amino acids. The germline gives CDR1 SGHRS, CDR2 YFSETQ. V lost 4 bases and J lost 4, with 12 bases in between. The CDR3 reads CASSIGGLGNTIYF. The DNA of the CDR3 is TGCGCCAGCAGCATAGGGGGTCTCGGAAACACCATATATTTT.

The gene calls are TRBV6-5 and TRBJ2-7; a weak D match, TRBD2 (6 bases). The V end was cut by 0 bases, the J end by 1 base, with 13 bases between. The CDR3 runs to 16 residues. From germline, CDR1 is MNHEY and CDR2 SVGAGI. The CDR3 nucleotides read TGTGCCAGCAGTTACTCTAGGGAGGCCCCGTCCTACGAGCAGTACTTC. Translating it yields CASSYSREAPSYEQYF.

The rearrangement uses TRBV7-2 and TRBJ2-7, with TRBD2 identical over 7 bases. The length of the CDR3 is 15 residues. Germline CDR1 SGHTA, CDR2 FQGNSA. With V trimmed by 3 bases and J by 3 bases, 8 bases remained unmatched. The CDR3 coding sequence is TGTGCCAGCAGCTTTCTAGCGGACCTCCTCTACGAGCAGTACTTC. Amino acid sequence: CASSFLADLLYEQYF.

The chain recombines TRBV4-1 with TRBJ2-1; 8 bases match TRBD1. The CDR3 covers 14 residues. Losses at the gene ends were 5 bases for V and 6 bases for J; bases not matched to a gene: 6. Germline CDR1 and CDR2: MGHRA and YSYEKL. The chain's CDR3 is CASSDRGMSNEQFF. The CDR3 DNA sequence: TGCGCCAGCAGCGACAGGGGTATGAGCAATGAGCAGTTCTTC.

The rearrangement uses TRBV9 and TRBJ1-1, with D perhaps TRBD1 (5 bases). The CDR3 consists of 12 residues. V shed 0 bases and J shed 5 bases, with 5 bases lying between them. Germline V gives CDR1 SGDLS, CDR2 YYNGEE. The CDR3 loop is CASSVEGTEAFF. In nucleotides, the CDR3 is TGTGCCAGCAGCGTAGAGGGGACTGAAGCTTTCTTT.

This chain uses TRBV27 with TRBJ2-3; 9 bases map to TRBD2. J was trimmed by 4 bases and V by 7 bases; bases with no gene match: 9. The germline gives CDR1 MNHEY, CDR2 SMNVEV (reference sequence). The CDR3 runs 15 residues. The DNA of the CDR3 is TGTGCCAGCACCCAACGGGCGGGGGGGGCAGATACGCAGTATTTT. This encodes CASTQRAGGADTQYF.

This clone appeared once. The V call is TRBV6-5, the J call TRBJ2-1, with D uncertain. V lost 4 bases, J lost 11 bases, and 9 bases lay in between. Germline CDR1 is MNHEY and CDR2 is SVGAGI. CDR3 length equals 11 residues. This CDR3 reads CASSFSEKQFF. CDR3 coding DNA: TGTGCCAGCAGTTTTAGTGAGAAGCAGTTCTTC.

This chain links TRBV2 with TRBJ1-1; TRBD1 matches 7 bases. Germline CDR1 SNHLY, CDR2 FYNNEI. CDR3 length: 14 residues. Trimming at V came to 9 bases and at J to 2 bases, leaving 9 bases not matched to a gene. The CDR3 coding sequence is TGTGCCAGTCCCCTTGGACAGGAAAACACTGAAGCTTTCTTT. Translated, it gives CASPLGQENTEAFF.

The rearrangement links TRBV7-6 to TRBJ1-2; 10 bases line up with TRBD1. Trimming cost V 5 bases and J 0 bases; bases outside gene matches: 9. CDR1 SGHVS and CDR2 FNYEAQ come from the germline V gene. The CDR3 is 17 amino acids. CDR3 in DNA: TGTGCCAGCAGCCCCCGACAGGGGGCCCTAGCTAACTATGGCTACACCTTC. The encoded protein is CASSPRQGALANYGYTF.

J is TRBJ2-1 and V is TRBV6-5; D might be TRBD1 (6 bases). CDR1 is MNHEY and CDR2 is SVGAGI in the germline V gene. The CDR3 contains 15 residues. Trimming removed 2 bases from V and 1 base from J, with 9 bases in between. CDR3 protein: CASSYEGDSYNEQFF. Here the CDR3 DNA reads TGTGCCAGCAGTTACGAGGGGGATTCCTACAATGAGCAGTTCTTC.

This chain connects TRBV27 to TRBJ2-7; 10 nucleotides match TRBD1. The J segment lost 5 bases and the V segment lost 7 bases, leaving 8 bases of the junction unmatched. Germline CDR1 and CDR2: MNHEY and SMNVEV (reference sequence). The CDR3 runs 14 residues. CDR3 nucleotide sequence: TGTGCCAGCACCGACCCGGGACAGGGGAACGAGCAGTACTTC. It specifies CASTDPGQGNEQYF.

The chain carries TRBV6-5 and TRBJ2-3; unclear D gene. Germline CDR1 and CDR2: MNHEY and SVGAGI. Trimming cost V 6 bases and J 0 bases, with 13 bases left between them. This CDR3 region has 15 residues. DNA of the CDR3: TGTGCCAGCAGATCCTCGAGGTGGAGCACAGATACGCAGTATTTT. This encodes CASRSSRWSTDTQYF.

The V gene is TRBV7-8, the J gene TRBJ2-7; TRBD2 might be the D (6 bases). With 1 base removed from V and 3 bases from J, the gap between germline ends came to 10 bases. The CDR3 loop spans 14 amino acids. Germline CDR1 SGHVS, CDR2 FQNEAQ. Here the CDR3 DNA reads TGTGCCAGCAGCTTAGGGACTACCGACTACGAGCAGTACTTC. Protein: CASSLGTTDYEQYF.

This CDR3 is CAWSVKVGPAYGYTF. CDR3 in DNA: TGTGCCTGGAGTGTAAAAGTGGGGCCCGCCTATGGCTACACCTTC. The V gene is TRBV30, the J gene TRBJ1-2; possible D gene TRBD1, 5 bases. Trimming took 0 bases from V and 4 from J, leaving 15 bases between them. CDR3 size: 15 residues. Per germline, CDR1 GTSNPN and CDR2 SVGIG (reference sequence).

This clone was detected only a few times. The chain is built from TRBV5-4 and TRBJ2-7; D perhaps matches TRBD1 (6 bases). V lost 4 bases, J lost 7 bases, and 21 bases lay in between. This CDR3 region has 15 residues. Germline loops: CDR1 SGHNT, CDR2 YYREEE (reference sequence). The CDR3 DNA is TGTGCCAGCAGCCTTAAAGGGGGACGGGTGAGGGAGCAGTACTTC. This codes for CASSLKGGRVREQYF.

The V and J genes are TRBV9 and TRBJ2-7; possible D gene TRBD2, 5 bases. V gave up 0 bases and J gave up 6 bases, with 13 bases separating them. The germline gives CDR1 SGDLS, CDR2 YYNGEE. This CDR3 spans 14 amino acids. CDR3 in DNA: TGTGCCAGCAGCGTAGTAGCGAATATGGGCGAGCAGTACTTC. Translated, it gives CASSVVANMGEQYF.

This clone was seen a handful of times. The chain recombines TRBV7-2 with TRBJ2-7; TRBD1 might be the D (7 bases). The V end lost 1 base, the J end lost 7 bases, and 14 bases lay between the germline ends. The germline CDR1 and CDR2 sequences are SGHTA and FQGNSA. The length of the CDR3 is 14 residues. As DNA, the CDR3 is TGTGCCAGCAGCTTAGACCAACAGGGGAGGGAGCAGTACTTC. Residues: CASSLDQQGREQYF.

The CDR3 reads CASSDSPPGGTPSTDTQYF. CDR3 in DNA: TGTGCCAGCAGTGACTCCCCCCCGGGCGGGACCCCTAGCACAGATACGCAGTATTTT. The chain has TRBV6-4 and TRBJ2-3; D perhaps matches TRBD2 (6 bases). CDR3 length equals 19 residues. The germline V gene has CDR1 MRHNA and CDR2 SNTAGT. Deletions cut 0 bases from V and 0 bases from J, with 19 bases between.

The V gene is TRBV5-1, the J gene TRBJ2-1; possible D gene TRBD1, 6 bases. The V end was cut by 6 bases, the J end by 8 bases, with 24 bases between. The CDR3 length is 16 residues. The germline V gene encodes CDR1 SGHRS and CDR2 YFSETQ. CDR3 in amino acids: CASKKVGGDYRDEQFF. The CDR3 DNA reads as TGCGCCAGCAAGAAAGTTGGGGGCGACTACAGGGATGAGCAGTTCTTC.

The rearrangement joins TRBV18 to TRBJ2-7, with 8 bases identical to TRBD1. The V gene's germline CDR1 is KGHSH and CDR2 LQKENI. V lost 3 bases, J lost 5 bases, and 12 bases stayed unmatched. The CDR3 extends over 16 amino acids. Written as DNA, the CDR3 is TGTGCCAGCTCACCTAGATCCCGGGACAGGCATGACGAGCAGTACTTC. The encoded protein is CASSPRSRDRHDEQYF.

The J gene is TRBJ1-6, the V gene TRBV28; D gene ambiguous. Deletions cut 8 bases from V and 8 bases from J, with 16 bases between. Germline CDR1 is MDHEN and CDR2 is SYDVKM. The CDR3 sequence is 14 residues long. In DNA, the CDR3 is TGTGCCAGCTCCACCGGAGGCTTTTATTCACCCCTCCACTTT. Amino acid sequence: CASSTGGFYSPLHF.